What follows are 3 T cell receptor beta chains derived from one specimen sequenced in a study of shared clonotypes between healthy human individuals. The table came from immunoSEQ multiplex PCR; TCRdb's copy has only in-frame clones and leaves some out. The top ten clones hold about 0.07% of a sample with some 200,000 clones, about 93% of them seen once. The material sequenced was naive CD4+ T cells sorted from blood. Subset here: CD45RA+ positively selected. These receptors all stem from a woman younger than 45 in good health.

V is TRBV5-1 and J is TRBJ1-1; D is unresolved. V lost 0 bases to trimming and J lost 1 base, with 13 bases between them. The CDR3 is made up of 16 amino acids. Germline loops: CDR1 SGHRS, CDR2 YFSETQ. CDR3: CASSLASFLENTEAFF. The DNA of the CDR3 is TGCGCCAGCAGCTTGGCAAGCTTCTTGGAGAACACTGAAGCTTTCTTT.

The chain joins TRBV5-1 to TRBJ2-1, with D perhaps TRBD1 (6 bases). Germline CDR1 is SGHRS and CDR2 is YFSETQ. This CDR3 has 15 residues. Trimming stripped 4 bases from V and 5 bases from J, with 16 bases between. The CDR3 DNA follows: TGCGCCAGCAGCCGTCTCCGGGACAAAGACAATGAGCAGTTCTTC. This encodes CASSRLRDKDNEQFF. The full variable domain, completed using reference TRBV5-1 and TRBJ2-1, is KAGVTQTPRYLIKTRGQQVTLSCSPISGHRSVSWYQQTPGQGLQFLFEYFSETQRNKGNFPGRFSGRQFSNSRSEMNVSTLELGDSALYLCASSRLRDKDNEQFFGPGTRLTVL.

J is TRBJ2-2 and V is TRBV29-1, with 9 bases lining up with TRBD2. The CDR3 sequence is 13 residues long. The germline V gene has CDR1 SQVTM and CDR2 ANQGSEA. The ends lost 3 bases at V and 6 bases at J; junction bases unmatched: 2. For the CDR3, the DNA is TGCAGCGTTGATAGCGGGGGATCCGGGGAGCTGTTTTTT. It translates to CSVDSGGSGELFF.